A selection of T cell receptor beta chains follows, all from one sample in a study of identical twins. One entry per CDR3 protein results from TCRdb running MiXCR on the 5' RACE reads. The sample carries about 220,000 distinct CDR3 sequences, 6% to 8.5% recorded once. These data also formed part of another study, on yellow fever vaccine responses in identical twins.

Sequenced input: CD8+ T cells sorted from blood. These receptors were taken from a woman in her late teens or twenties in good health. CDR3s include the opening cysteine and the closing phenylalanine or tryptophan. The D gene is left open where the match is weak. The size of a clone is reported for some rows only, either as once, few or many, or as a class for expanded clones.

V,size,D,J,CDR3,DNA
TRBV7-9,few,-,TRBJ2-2,CASSPEGGTGELFF,TGTGCCAGCAGCCCAGAAGGGGGCACCGGGGAGCTGTTTTTT
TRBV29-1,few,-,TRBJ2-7,CSAGLNSYEQYF,TGCAGCGCCGGACTGAACTCCTACGAGCAGTACTTC
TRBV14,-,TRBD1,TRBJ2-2,CASSQSRDRESNTGELFF,TGTGCCAGCAGCCAATCCCGGGACAGGGAGTCGAACACCGGGGAGCTGTTTTTT
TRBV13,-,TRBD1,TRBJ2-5,CASSKSRQGEKETQYF,TGTGCCAGCAGCAAGTCCCGACAGGGAGAGAAGGAGACCCAGTACTTC
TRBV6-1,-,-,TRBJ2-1,CASRTDSRGPRYNEQFF,TGTGCCAGCAGAACTGATTCCCGGGGGCCTCGCTACAATGAGCAGTTCTTC
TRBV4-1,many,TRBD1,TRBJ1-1,CASSQRTGGNTEAFF,TGCGCCAGCAGCCAGAGGACAGGGGGCAACACTGAAGCTTTCTTT
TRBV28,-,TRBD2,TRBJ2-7,CASSSLAGGWDYEQYF,TGTGCCAGCAGTTCCCTAGCGGGGGGGTGGGATTACGAGCAGTACTTC
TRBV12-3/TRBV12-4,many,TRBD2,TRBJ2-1,CASSPLSGGRWNEQFF,TGTGCCAGCAGTCCCTTATCGGGAGGGCGGTGGAATGAGCAGTTCTTC
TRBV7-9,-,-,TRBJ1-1,CASSLVGATPNTEAFF,TGTGCCAGCAGCTTAGTTGGGGCCACCCCGAACACTGAAGCTTTCTTT
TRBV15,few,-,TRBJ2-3,CATSSGTLSTDTQYF,TGTGCCACCAGCTCCGGGACACTGAGCACAGATACGCAGTATTTT
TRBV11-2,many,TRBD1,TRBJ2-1,CASRTGVNEQFF,TGTGCCAGCAGAACAGGGGTCAATGAGCAGTTCTTC
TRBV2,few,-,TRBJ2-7,CASSEALGSYEQYF,TGTGCCAGCAGTGAAGCCCTGGGCTCCTACGAGCAGTACTTC
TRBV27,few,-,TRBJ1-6,CAIGSGTYNSPLHF,TGTGCCATTGGGTCCGGGACTTATAATTCACCCCTCCACTTT
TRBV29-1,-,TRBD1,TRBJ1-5,CSVETGGNQPQHF,TGCAGCGTTGAAACAGGGGGGAATCAGCCCCAGCATTTT
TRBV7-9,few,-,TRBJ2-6,CASSPGTGLPNVLTF,TGTGCCAGCAGCCCGGGAACAGGTTTGCCCAACGTCCTGACTTTC
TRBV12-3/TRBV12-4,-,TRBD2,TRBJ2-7,CASSPGQRTSGTEFSYEQYF,TGTGCCAGCAGTCCAGGCCAAAGGACTAGCGGGACAGAGTTCTCCTACGAGCAGTACTTC
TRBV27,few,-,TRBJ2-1,CASSLGLGGHEQFF,TGTGCCAGCAGTTTAGGACTGGGGGGCCATGAGCAGTTCTTC
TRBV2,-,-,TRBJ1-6,CASSEEGGFRPHSPLHF,TGTGCCAGCAGTGAAGAGGGCGGGTTTCGCCCGCATTCACCCCTCCACTTT
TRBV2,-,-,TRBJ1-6,CASSLGTVGSPLHF,TGTGCCAGCAGTCTGGGAACCGTAGGATCACCCCTCCACTTT
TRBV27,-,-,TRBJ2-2,CASSPGSGALTGELFF,TGTGCCAGCAGCCCCGGGTCAGGAGCCCTTACCGGGGAGCTGTTTTTT
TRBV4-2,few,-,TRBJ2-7,CASSQDRGGTGEQYF,TGTGCCAGCAGCCAAGATCGCGGAGGGACGGGGGAGCAGTACTTC
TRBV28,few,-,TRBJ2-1,CASSSTQRDYNEQFF,TGTGCCAGCAGTTCAACCCAACGGGATTACAATGAGCAGTTCTTC
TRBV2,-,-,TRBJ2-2,CASSPFGARNTGELFF,TGTGCCAGCAGTCCCTTCGGGGCGAGGAACACCGGGGAGCTGTTTTTT
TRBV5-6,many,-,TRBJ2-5,CASSFGSGETQYF,TGTGCCAGCAGCTTCGGCTCGGGAGAGACCCAGTACTTC
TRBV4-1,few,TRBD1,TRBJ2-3,CASSRGQGPTDTQYF,TGCGCCAGCAGCCGAGGACAGGGTCCAACAGATACGCAGTATTTT
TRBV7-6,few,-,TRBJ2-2,CASSPRQGFKNTGELFF,TGTGCCAGCAGCCCCCGCCAGGGGTTCAAGAACACCGGGGAGCTGTTTTTT
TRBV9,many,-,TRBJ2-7,CASSPRLAAYEQYF,TGTGCCAGCAGCCCCCGTCTAGCCGCCTACGAGCAGTACTTC
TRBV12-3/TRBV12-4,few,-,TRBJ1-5,CASSAGLRHQPQHF,TGTGCCAGCAGCGCCGGGCTAAGACATCAGCCCCAGCATTTT
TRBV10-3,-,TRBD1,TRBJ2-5,CAISEGTGAQETQYF,TGTGCCATCAGTGAGGGGACAGGGGCACAAGAGACCCAGTACTTC
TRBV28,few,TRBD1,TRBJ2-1,CASSLRDRYYDEQFF,TGTGCCAGCAGTTTAAGGGACAGGTACTACGATGAGCAGTTCTTC
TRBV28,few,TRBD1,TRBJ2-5,CASSPWGQGAAGYQETQYF,TGTGCCAGCAGTCCGTGGGGACAGGGGGCAGCAGGGTACCAAGAGACCCAGTACTTC
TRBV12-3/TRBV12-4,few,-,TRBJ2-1,CATKDREGYNEQFF,TGTGCCACCAAGGACAGGGAGGGGTACAATGAGCAGTTCTTC
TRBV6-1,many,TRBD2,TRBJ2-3,CASTDGAGVADTQYF,TGTGCCAGCACCGATGGGGCGGGGGTCGCAGATACGCAGTATTTT
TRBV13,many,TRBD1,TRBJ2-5,CASSFVQGEETQYF,TGTGCCAGCAGCTTCGTTCAGGGGGAAGAGACCCAGTACTTC
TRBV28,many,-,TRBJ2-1,CASTDRGMDEQFF,TGTGCCAGCACAGATCGGGGGATGGATGAGCAGTTCTTC
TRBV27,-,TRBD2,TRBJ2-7,CATRLAGTYEQYF,TGTGCCACCAGACTAGCTGGCACCTACGAGCAGTACTTC
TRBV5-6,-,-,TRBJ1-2,CASSLVADRYDYGYTF,TGTGCCAGCAGCTTGGTGGCAGATCGATATGACTATGGCTACACCTTC
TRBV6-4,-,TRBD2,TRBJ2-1,CASSEASGYSYNEQFF,TGTGCCAGCAGTGAGGCTAGCGGGTATTCCTACAATGAGCAGTTCTTC
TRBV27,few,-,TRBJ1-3,CASSSGSGGNTIYF,TGTGCCAGCTCGTCGGGGTCAGGCGGAAACACCATATATTTT
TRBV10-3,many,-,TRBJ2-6,CAISESGGSGANVLTF,TGTGCCATCAGTGAGTCGGGGGGCTCTGGGGCCAACGTCCTGACTTTC
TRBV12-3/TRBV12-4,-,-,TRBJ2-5,CASSLLGTQETQYF,TGTGCCAGCAGTTTGTTAGGCACCCAAGAGACCCAGTACTTC
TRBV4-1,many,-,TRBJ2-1,CASSPTGTSGGNEQFF,TGCGCCAGCAGCCCGACAGGGACTTCAGGGGGCAATGAGCAGTTCTTC
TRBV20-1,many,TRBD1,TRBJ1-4,CSAPVWDRWEKLFF,TGCAGTGCCCCTGTCTGGGACAGGTGGGAAAAACTGTTTTTT
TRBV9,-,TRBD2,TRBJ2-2,CASSAKRERELFF,TGTGCCAGCAGCGCAAAGCGGGAGCGGGAGCTGTTTTTT
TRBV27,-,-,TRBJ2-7,CASSLLVGQTVYEQYF,TGTGCCAGCAGTTTACTAGTCGGGCAGACGGTATACGAGCAGTACTTC
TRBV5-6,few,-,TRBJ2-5,CASSLSQVEGQETQYF,TGTGCCAGCAGCTTGTCCCAGGTGGAAGGGCAAGAGACCCAGTACTTC
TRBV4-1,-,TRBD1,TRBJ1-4,CASSQVSMADQGELFF,TGCGCCAGCAGCCAAGTCTCGATGGCAGACCAGGGGGAACTGTTTTTT
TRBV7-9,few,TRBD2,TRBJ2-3,CASSALAAPGADTQYF,TGTGCCAGCAGCGCCCTAGCGGCACCTGGGGCAGATACGCAGTATTTT
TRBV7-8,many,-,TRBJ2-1,CASSLGEKQFF,TGTGCCAGCAGCTTAGGGGAAAAGCAGTTCTTC
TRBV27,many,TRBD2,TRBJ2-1,CASSSFRTSGTLYNEQFF,TGTGCCAGCAGTTCATTCCGGACTAGCGGTACCCTCTACAATGAGCAGTTCTTC
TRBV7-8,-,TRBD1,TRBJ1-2,CASSPQGDYYGYTF,TGTGCCAGCAGCCCACAGGGGGATTACTATGGCTACACCTTC
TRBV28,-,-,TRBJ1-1,CASTPDSYYTEAFF,TGTGCCAGCACCCCGGACAGTTACTACACTGAAGCTTTCTTT
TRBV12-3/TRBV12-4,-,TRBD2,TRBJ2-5,CASSLVGGRETQYF,TGTGCCAGCAGTTTAGTCGGGGGGAGGGAGACCCAGTACTTC
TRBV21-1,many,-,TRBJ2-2,CASSNRGGAGELFF,TGTGCCAGCAGCAACCGAGGAGGGGCCGGGGAGCTGTTTTTT
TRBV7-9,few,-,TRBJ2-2,CASSLVDGEANTGELFF,TGTGCCAGCAGCTTAGTTGACGGGGAGGCGAACACCGGGGAGCTGTTTTTT
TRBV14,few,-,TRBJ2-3,CASSQDDAWADTQYF,TGTGCCAGCAGCCAAGATGACGCGTGGGCAGATACGCAGTATTTT